This TCR beta chain was found in a study of beta chain features in type 1 diabetes. CDR3 length: 17 amino acids. V was pared by 1 base and J by 4 bases, with 6 bases of the junction left unmatched. Germline CDR1 SQVTM, CDR2 ANQGSEA. Sequenced material consisted of expressed TCRB transcripts (all of the isolated RNA was reverse transcribed). Produced via immunoSEQ multiplex PCR; TCRdb's table is partial and in-frame only. Of nearly 250,000 clones in the sample, around 68% were seen once. Sample: naive CD4+ T cells from blood. V is TRBV29-1 and J is TRBJ2-3; 15 bases match TRBD2. This TCR came from a young man in good health. This chain's CDR3 is CSVEGIGLAGGADTQYF. The CDR3 nucleotides read TGCAGCGTTGAAGGGATTGGACTAGCGGGAGGGGCAGATACGCAGTATTTT.